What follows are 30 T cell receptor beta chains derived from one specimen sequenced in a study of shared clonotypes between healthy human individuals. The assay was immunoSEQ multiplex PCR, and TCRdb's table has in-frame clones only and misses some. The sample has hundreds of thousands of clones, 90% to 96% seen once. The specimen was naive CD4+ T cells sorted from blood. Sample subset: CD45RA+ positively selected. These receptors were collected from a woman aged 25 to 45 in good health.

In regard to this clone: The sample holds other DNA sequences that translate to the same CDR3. The CDR3: CASSPSGTGVYEQYF. Here the CDR3 DNA reads TGTGCCAGCTCACCTTCCGGGACAGGGGTCTACGAGCAGTACTTC. The chain uses TRBV18 and TRBJ2-7; 10 bases agree with TRBD1. V shed 3 bases, J shed 3 bases, and the junction held 5 bases outside the gene matches. Per the germline V gene, CDR1 is KGHSH and CDR2 is LQKENI. CDR3 size: 15 residues.

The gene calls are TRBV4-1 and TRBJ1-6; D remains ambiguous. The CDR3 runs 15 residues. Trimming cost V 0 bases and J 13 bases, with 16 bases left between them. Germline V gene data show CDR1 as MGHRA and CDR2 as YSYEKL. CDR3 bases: TGCGCCAGCAGCCAAGACTTGGGTCTTTACCGGCCCCTCCACTTT. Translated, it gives CASSQDLGLYRPLHF.

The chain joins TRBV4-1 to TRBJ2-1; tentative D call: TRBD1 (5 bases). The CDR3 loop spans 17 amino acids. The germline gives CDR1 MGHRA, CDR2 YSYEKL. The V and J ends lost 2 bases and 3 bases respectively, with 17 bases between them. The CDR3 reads CASSQTFQGSLYNEQFF. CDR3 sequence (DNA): TGCGCCAGCAGCCAAACCTTTCAGGGCAGTCTCTACAATGAGCAGTTCTTC.

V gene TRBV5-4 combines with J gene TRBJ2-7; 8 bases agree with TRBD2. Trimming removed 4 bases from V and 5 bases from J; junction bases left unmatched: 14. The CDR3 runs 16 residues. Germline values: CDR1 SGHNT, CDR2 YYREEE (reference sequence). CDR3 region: CASSPSGGRLANEQYF. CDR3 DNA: TGTGCCAGCAGCCCAAGCGGGGGTAGGCTAGCTAACGAGCAGTACTTC.

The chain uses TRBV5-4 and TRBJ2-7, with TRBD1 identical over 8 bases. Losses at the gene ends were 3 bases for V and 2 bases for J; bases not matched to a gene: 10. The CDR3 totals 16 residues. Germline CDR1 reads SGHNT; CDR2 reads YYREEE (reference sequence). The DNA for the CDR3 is TGTGCCAGCAGCTCCTGGGACAGGTTCGGGGCCTACGAGCAGTACTTC. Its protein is CASSSWDRFGAYEQYF.

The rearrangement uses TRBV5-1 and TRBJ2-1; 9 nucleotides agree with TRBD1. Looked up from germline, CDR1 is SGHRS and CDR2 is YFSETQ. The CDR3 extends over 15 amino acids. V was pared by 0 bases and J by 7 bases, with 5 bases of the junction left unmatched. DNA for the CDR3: TGCGCCAGCAGCTTGGGGACAGGGGCGTTTAATGAGCAGTTCTTC. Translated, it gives CASSLGTGAFNEQFF.

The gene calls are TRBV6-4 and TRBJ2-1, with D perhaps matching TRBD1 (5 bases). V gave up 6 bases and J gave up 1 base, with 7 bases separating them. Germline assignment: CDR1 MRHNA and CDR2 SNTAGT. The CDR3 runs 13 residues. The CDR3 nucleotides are TGTGCCAGCAGCCCAGGGTCCTACAATGAGCAGTTCTTC. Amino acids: CASSPGSYNEQFF.

The CDR3: CASSTDPLTNYGYTF. The CDR3, as DNA: TGTGCCAGCAGCACGGACCCACTAACTAACTATGGCTACACCTTC. The rearrangement uses TRBV7-9 and TRBJ1-2; no firm D call. Trimming left V 5 bases short and J 0 bases short, with 13 bases between. CDR3 length equals 15 residues. CDR1 and CDR2 (germline): SEHNR, FQNEAQ (reference sequence).

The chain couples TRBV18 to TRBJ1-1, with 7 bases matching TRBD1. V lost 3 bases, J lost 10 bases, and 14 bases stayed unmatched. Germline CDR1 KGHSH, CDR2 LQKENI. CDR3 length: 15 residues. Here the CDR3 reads CASSPRQGQDDGAFF. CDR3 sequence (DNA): TGTGCCAGCTCACCGAGACAGGGTCAGGATGATGGAGCTTTCTTT.

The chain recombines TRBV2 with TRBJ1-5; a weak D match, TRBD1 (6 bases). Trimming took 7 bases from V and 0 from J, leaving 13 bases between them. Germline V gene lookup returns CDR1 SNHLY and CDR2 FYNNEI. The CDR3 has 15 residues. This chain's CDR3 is CASTMDSNSNQPQHF. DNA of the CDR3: TGTGCCAGCACCATGGACAGTAATAGCAATCAGCCCCAGCATTTT.

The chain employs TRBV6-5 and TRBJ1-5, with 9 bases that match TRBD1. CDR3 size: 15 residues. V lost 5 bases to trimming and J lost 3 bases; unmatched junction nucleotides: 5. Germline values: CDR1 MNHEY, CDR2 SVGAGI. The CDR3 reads CASSPDRGANQPQHF. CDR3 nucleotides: TGTGCCAGCAGTCCGGACAGGGGAGCCAATCAGCCCCAGCATTTT.

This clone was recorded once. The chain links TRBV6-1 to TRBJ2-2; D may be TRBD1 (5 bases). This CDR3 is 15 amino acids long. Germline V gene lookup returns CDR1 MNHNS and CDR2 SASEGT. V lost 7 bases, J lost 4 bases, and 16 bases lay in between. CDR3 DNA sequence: TGTGCCAGCATTGTGGGGCCCTCGGTCACCGGGGAGCTGTTTTTT. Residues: CASIVGPSVTGELFF.

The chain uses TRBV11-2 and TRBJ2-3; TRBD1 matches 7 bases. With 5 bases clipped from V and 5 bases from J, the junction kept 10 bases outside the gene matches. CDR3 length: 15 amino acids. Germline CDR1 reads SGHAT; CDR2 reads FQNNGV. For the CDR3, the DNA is TGTGCCAGCAGCCCAACGGGGACAGAACAAGATACGCAGTATTTT. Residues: CASSPTGTEQDTQYF.

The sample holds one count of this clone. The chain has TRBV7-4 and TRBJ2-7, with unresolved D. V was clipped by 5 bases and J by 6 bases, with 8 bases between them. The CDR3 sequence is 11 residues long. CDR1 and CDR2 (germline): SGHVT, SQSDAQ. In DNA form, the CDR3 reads TGTGCCAGCAGCCCCCAGAGCGAGCAGTACTTC. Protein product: CASSPQSEQYF.

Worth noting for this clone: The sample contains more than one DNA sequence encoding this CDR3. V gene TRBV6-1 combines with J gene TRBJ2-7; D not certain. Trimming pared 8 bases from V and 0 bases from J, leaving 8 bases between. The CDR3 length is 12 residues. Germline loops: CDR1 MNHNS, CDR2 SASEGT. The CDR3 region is CASSRGSYEQYF. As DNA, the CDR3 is TGTGCCAGCTCGCGAGGCTCCTACGAGCAGTACTTC.

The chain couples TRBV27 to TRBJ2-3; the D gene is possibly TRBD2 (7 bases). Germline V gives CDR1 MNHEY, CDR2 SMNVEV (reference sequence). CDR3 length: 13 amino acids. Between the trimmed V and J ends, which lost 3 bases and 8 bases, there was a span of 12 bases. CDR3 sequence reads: CASSFSRGATQYF. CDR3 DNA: TGTGCCAGCAGTTTTTCCCGGGGGGCTACGCAGTATTTT.

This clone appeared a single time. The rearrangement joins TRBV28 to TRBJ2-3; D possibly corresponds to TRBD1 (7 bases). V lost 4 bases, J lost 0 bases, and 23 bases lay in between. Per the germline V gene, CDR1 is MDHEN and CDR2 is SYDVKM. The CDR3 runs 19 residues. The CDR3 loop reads CASSYKLAGQEVSTDTQYF. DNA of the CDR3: TGTGCCAGCAGTTATAAACTAGCTGGACAGGAGGTTAGCACAGATACGCAGTATTTT.

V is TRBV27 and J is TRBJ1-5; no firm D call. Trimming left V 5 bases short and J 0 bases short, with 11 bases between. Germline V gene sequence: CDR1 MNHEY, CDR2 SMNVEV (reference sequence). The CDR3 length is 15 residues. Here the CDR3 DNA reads TGTGCCAGCAGTCGGCAGGCGATTAGCAATCAGCCCCAGCATTTT. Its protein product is CASSRQAISNQPQHF.

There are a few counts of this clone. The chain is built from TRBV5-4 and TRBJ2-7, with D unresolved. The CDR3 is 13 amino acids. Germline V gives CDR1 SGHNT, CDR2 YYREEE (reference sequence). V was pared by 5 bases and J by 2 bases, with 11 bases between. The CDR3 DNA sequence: TGTGCCAGCAGGGTCTCTGCCGCCTACGAGCAGTACTTC. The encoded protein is CASRVSAAYEQYF.

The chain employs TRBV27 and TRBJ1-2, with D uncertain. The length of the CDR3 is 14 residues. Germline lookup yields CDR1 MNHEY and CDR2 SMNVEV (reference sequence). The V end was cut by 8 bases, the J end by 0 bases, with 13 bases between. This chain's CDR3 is CASSPRSPNYGYTF. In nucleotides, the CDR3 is TGTGCCAGCTCTCCCAGGTCCCCTAACTATGGCTACACCTTC.

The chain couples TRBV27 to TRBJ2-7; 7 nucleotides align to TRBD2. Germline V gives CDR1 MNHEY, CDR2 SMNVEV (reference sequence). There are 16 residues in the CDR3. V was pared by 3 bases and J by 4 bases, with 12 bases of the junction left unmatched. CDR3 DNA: TGTGCCAGCAGTTTGGGTGGAAGCGGACTAGGTTACGAGCAGTACTTC. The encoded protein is CASSLGGSGLGYEQYF.

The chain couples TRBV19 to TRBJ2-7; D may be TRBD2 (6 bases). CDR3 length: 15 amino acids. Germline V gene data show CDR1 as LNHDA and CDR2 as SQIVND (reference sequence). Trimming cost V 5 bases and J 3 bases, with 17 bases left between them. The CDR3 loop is CASSAAGPNYYEQYF. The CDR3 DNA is TGTGCCAGTAGTGCCGCGGGACCGAACTACTACGAGCAGTACTTC.

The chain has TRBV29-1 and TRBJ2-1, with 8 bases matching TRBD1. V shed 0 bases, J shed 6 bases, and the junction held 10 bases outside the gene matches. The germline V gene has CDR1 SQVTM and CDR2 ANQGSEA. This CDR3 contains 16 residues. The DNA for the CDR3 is TGCAGCGTTGAAGATTTCGGCCAGGGGGCAGTCAATGAGCAGTTCTTC. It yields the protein CSVEDFGQGAVNEQFF.

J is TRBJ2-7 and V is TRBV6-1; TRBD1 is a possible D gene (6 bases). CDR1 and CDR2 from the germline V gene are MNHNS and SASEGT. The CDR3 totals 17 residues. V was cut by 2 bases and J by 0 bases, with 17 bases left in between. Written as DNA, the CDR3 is TGTGCCAGCAGTGAAAGGGGAGTGGGACACCGCTCCTACGAGCAGTACTTC. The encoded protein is CASSERGVGHRSYEQYF.

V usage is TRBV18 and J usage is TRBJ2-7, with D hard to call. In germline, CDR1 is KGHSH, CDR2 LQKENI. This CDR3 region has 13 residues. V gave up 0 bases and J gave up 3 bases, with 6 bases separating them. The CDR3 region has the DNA TGTGCCAGCTCACCACCGAGCATCTACGAGCAGTACTTC. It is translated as CASSPPSIYEQYF.

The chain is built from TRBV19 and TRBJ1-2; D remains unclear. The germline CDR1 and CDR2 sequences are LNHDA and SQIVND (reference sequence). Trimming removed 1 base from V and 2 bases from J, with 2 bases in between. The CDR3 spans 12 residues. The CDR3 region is CASSIANYGYTF. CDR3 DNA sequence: TGTGCCAGTAGTATAGCCAACTATGGCTACACCTTC. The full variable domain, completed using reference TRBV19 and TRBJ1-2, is DGGITQSPKYLFRKEGQNVTLSCEQNLNHDAMYWYRQDPGQGLRLIYYSQIVNDFQKGDIAEGYSVSREKKESFPLTVTSAQKNPTAFYLCASSIANYGYTFGSGTRLTVV.

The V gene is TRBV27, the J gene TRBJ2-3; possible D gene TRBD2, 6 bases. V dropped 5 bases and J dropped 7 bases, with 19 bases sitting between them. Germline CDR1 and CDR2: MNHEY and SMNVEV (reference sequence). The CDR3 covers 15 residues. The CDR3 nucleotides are TGTGCCAGCAGTACCCCGGGACCGACTAGGTATACGCAGTATTTT. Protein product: CASSTPGPTRYTQYF.

The chain's CDR3 is CATSSPPTDQGIYNEQFF. In nucleotides, the CDR3 is TGTGCCACCAGCAGCCCCCCGACAGATCAAGGCATCTACAATGAGCAGTTCTTC. The chain links TRBV15 to TRBJ2-1, with D possibly TRBD1 on 5 matching bases. Germline assignment: CDR1 LNHNV and CDR2 YYDKDF (reference sequence). The length of the CDR3 is 18 residues. V was trimmed by 3 bases and J by 3 bases, leaving 21 bases between them.

Here the CDR3 reads CASSVQGGRNIQYF. CDR3 nucleotide sequence: TGTGCCAGCAGTGTTCAGGGGGGAAGAAACATTCAGTACTTC. V gene TRBV6-1 combines with J gene TRBJ2-4; D is perhaps TRBD1 (7 bases). V was pared by 4 bases and J by 6 bases, with 13 bases between. CDR1 is MNHNS and CDR2 is SASEGT in the germline V gene. There are 14 residues in the CDR3.

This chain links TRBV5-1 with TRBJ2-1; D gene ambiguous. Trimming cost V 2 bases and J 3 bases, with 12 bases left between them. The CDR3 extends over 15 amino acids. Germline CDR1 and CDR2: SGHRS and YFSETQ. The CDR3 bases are TGCGCCAGCAGCTTTTACAGTCGAGACTACAATGAGCAGTTCTTC. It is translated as CASSFYSRDYNEQFF. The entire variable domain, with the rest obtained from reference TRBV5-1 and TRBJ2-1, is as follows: KAGVTQTPRYLIKTRGQQVTLSCSPISGHRSVSWYQQTPGQGLQFLFEYFSETQRNKGNFPGRFSGRQFSNSRSEMNVSTLELGDSALYLCASSFYSRDYNEQFFGPGTRLTVL.